The sequence of this T cell receptor beta chain was determined in a study of Ad26.COV2.S vaccination and SARS-CoV-2 variants. Treatment reported: 15 to 20 received Ad26.COV2.S at low or high dose, single or two shots; about 5 received placebo; per-sample allocation not given. All samples were drawn on day 63, counting from the first vaccine or placebo injection. This clone was seen many times. The data were produced by immunoSEQ multiplex PCR, yet TCRdb's version contains in-frame clones alone and is incomplete. The sample includes 300,000 to 400,000 clones, 70% to 90% seen only once; the top ten take roughly 3.3%. The source of this sequence is a person between 18 and 59 years old who received the Ad26.COV2.S COVID-19 vaccine or a placebo. The sample was peripheral blood, taken in a trial of Ad26.COV2.S vaccine versus placebo.

The CDR3 nucleotides read TGTGCCAGCAGCTACAAAGTCCCCTCTGGGGCCAACGTCCTGACTTTC. Its translation: CASSYKVPSGANVLTF. This sequence joins TRBV5-4 and TRBJ2-6, with D unclear. Germline V gives CDR1 SGHNT, CDR2 YYREEE (reference sequence). This CDR3 spans 16 amino acids. The V and J ends lost 3 bases and 0 bases respectively, with 10 bases between them.